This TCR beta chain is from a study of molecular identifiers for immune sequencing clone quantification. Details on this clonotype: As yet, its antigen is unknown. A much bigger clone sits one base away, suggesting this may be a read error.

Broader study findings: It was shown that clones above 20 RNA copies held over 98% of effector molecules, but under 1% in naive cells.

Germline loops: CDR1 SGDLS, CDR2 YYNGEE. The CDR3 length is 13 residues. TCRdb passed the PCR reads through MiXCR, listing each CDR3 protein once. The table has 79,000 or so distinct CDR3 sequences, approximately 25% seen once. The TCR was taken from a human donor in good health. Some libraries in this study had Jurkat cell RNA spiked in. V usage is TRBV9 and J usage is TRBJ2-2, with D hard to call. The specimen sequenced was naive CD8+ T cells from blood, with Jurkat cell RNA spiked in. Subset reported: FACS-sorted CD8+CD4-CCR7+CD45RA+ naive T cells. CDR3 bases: TGTGCCGGCAGCGTGTCCTCCACCGGGGAGCTGTTTTTT. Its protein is CAGSVSSTGELFF.